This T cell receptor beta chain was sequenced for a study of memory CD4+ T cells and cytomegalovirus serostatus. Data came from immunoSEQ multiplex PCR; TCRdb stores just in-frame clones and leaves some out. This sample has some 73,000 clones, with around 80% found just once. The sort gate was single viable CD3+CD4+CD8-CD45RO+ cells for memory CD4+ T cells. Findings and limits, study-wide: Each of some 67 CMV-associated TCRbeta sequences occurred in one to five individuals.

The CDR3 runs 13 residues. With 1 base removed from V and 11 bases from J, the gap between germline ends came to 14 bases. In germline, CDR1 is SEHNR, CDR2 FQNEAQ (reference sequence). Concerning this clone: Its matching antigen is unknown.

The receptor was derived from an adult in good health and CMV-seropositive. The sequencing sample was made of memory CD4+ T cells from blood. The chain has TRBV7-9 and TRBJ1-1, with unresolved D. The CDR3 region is CASSLEGSMAAFF. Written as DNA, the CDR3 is TGTGCCAGCAGCTTAGAAGGGAGTATGGCGGCTTTCTTT.